This TCR beta chain was found in a study of T cell repertoires in cytomegalovirus infection. For the study at large: Public TCR beta signatures marked donors with CMV infection and the matching HLA.

The CDR3 runs to 17 residues. The germline V gene encodes CDR1 MNHNS and CDR2 SASEGT. Trimming stripped 6 bases from V and 0 bases from J, with 15 bases between. TCRdb recomputed calls from the reads with MiXCR, one row per CDR3 protein. Of approximately 750,000 distinct CDR3 sequences in the sample, 35% to 45% were seen once. This sequence joins TRBV6-1 and TRBJ2-6; D may be TRBD1 (7 bases). The sample comprised PBMCs. The TCR comes from a human donor in good health (CMV status not recorded). Some clones in this sample may be carry-over from other donors' samples. The CDR3 sequence: CASRAGTAHSGANVLTF. DNA of the CDR3: TGTGCCAGCAGGGCGGGGACAGCCCACTCTGGGGCCAACGTCCTGACTTTC.